One and the same sample provided the 24 T cell receptor beta chains below, sequenced in a study of beta chain features in type 1 diabetes (dated by TCRdb to 2016 to 2019). The method was the immunoSEQ multiplex PCR assay. The High Capacity cDNA Reverse Transcription Kit was used to reverse transcribe all of the isolated RNA, meaning that expressed TCRB transcripts were what got sequenced. TCRdb limited this immuneACCESS table to in-frame rearrangements with V and J called. A share of clones is missing; checked studies link under half to unresolved V genes, and the rest is unexplained. The sample data list around 40,000 clones, and 51% of these were observed just once. Of the sample, over 2% falls within the top ten clones. Sequenced input: Tregs from blood. The cell subset or site label for this specimen denotes: regulatory CD4+ T cells. These receptor sequences come from a woman aged 18-35 years in good health.

The V call is TRBV5-1, the J call TRBJ2-1; no reliable D call. The CDR3 has 15 amino acids. The germline CDR1 and CDR2 sequences are SGHRS and YFSETQ. The V and J ends lost 0 bases and 6 bases respectively, with 13 bases between them. The CDR3 nucleotides read TGCGCCAGCAGCTTGGCCGTCGGTAGAGGCAATGAGCAGTTCTTC. Amino acids: CASSLAVGRGNEQFF. Drawing the rest from reference TRBV5-1 and TRBJ2-1, the complete variable domain is KAGVTQTPRYLIKTRGQQVTLSCSPISGHRSVSWYQQTPGQGLQFLFEYFSETQRNKGNFPGRFSGRQFSNSRSEMNVSTLELGDSALYLCASSLAVGRGNEQFFGPGTRLTVL.

The chain uses TRBV7-2 and TRBJ1-5; D is unresolved. Germline lookup yields CDR1 SGHTA and CDR2 FQGNSA. Trimming took 5 bases from V and 1 from J, leaving 15 bases between them. This CDR3 is built from 16 residues. The CDR3 sequence is CASSARGMGSNQPQHF. The CDR3 DNA reads TGTGCCAGCAGCGCCCGCGGGATGGGGAGCAATCAGCCCCAGCATTTT.

The rearrangement joins TRBV7-9 to TRBJ2-1; a weak D match, TRBD1 (5 bases). V lost 1 base to trimming and J lost 2 bases, with 18 bases between them. This CDR3 has 18 residues. The germline V gene encodes CDR1 SEHNR and CDR2 FQNEAQ (reference sequence). This CDR3 reads CASSLDGAVLRAYNEQFF. The CDR3 DNA follows: TGTGCCAGCAGCTTAGATGGGGCGGTTCTTAGGGCCTACAATGAGCAGTTCTTC.

This chain uses TRBV6-6 with TRBJ2-7, with TRBD1 matching over 9 bases. The V gene end was trimmed by 4 bases and the J gene end by 5 bases; junction bases not matched to a gene: 6. There are 14 residues in the CDR3. Germline values: CDR1 MNHNY, CDR2 SVGAGI (reference sequence). CDR3: CASSSPGQGDEQYF. The CDR3 DNA sequence: TGTGCCAGCAGTTCACCGGGACAGGGAGACGAGCAGTACTTC.

About this clone: An end of the junction differs from the germline gene, which may be a read error. The V and J genes are TRBV5-1 and TRBJ2-5; perhaps TRBD1 as D (5 bases). The CDR3 has 16 residues. Germline assignment: CDR1 SGHRS and CDR2 YFSETQ. The CDR3 DNA reads as TGCGCCAGCAGATTGGGGTCTGGGGCAGATCAAGAGACCCAGTACTTC. It codes for CASRLGSGADQETQYF.

This clone was seen a handful of times. The chain is built from TRBV19 and TRBJ2-2; possibly TRBD1 for D (6 bases). The V gene lost 5 bases and the J gene lost 7 bases, with 11 bases spanning the gap. Germline V lookup: CDR1 LNHDA, CDR2 SQIVND (reference sequence). The CDR3 loop spans 13 amino acids. DNA for the CDR3: TGTGCCAGTAGTGGACAGATTCTCGGGGAGCTGTTTTTT. Its protein is CASSGQILGELFF.

This chain connects TRBV9 to TRBJ1-3; 7 nucleotides line up with TRBD1. V lost 4 bases, J lost 4 bases, and 11 bases stayed unmatched. The CDR3 length is 16 residues. Germline lookup yields CDR1 SGDLS and CDR2 YYNGEE. The CDR3 region has the DNA TGTGCCAGCAGCCCTGTCGACAGGGCTGGGGGAAACACCATATATTTT. Encoded protein: CASSPVDRAGGNTIYF.

The chain links TRBV18 to TRBJ1-2, with a weak D call TRBD1 (6 bases). The V gene lost 2 bases and the J gene lost 2 bases, with 12 bases spanning the gap. Germline loops: CDR1 KGHSH, CDR2 LQKENI. CDR3 length equals 15 residues. For the CDR3, the DNA is TGTGCCAGCTCACCAAACTACAGGGAAAACTATGGCTACACCTTC. It translates to CASSPNYRENYGYTF.

This clone has more than one count but fewer than ten. V gene TRBV5-4 combines with J gene TRBJ2-1; TRBD2 matches 10 bases. Germline CDR1 and CDR2: SGHNT and YYREEE (reference sequence). CDR3 length: 16 amino acids. Trimming took 6 bases from V and 2 from J; bases not matched to a gene: 8. CDR3 DNA: TGTGCCAGCAACACCCGTCTAGCGGGAGCCTACAATGAGCAGTTCTTC. This gives the protein CASNTRLAGAYNEQFF.

This clone was seen only a few times. V gene TRBV10-3 combines with J gene TRBJ2-5; 10 bases line up with TRBD1. Losses at the gene ends were 4 bases for V and 6 bases for J; bases not matched to a gene: 14. This CDR3 has 17 amino acids. Germline lookup yields CDR1 ENHRY and CDR2 SYGVKD. The CDR3 DNA reads TGTGCCATCAGTGCTTCCCCCTTGGGGACAGGGGATCAGACCCAGTACTTC. Protein sequence: CAISASPLGTGDQTQYF.

This chain joins TRBV29-1 and TRBJ2-5; TRBD2 aligns across 11 bases. The CDR3 is 14 amino acids. The germline V gene has CDR1 SQVTM and CDR2 ANQGSEA. The ends lost 3 bases at V and 4 bases at J; junction bases unmatched: 4. The CDR3 nucleotides are TGCAGCGTTGATCGTAGCGGGAGGGGAGAGACCCAGTACTTC. It codes for CSVDRSGRGETQYF.

This clone was counted a few times. V and J are TRBV4-2 and TRBJ1-2; possibly TRBD1 for D (6 bases). This CDR3 contains 15 residues. With 4 bases removed from V and 8 bases from J, the gap between germline ends came to 20 bases. From germline, CDR1 is LGHNA and CDR2 YNFKEQ. The CDR3, as DNA: TGTGCCAGCAGCCCACACGATGCAACAGGGTCCGGCTACACCTTC. This gives the protein CASSPHDATGSGYTF.

The chain recombines TRBV10-3 with TRBJ2-6; 8 bases line up with TRBD2. The CDR3 extends over 17 amino acids. V shed 0 bases and J 4 bases; nucleotides not matched to a gene: 5. The V gene's germline CDR1 is ENHRY and CDR2 SYGVKD. The CDR3 region is CAISESGLVTGANVLTF. CDR3 DNA sequence: TGTGCCATCAGTGAGTCGGGACTAGTAACCGGGGCCAACGTCCTGACTTTC.

In this sample, this clone turned up a few times. V and J are TRBV5-1 and TRBJ2-1; 7 nucleotides align to TRBD2. Germline lookup yields CDR1 SGHRS and CDR2 YFSETQ. After removal of 0 bases from V and 7 bases from J, the junction contained 10 bases not matched to a gene. The CDR3 has 16 residues. The CDR3 reads CASSLGSSSGRNEQFF. The CDR3 DNA reads as TGCGCCAGCAGCTTGGGTTCTTCTAGCGGTCGGAATGAGCAGTTCTTC.

The chain uses TRBV5-5 and TRBJ1-1; a weak D match, TRBD1 (5 bases). There are 15 residues in the CDR3. V was cut by 0 bases and J by 5 bases, with 14 bases left in between. Germline lookup yields CDR1 SGHKS and CDR2 YYEKEE (reference sequence). The CDR3 DNA reads TGTGCCAGCAGCTTGGCCGGCAGGGTGTATACTGAAGCTTTCTTT. Translation gives CASSLAGRVYTEAFF.

This chain uses TRBV15 with TRBJ2-5; 8 bases map to TRBD1. The CDR3 runs to 15 residues. V lost 1 base to trimming and J lost 3 bases; unmatched junction nucleotides: 4. Germline V gene lookup returns CDR1 LNHNV and CDR2 YYDKDF (reference sequence). CDR3 residues: CATSRGQGFEETQYF. CDR3 nucleotide sequence: TGTGCCACCAGCAGAGGACAGGGGTTTGAAGAGACCCAGTACTTC.

This rearrangement joins TRBV30 to TRBJ1-5, with D uncertain. In germline, CDR1 is GTSNPN, CDR2 SVGIG (reference sequence). Trimming shortened V by 0 bases and J by 7 bases, and 16 bases separated the two germline ends. The CDR3 is 15 residues long. The CDR3 is CAWSVSLSGGQPQHF. The CDR3 DNA reads TGTGCCTGGAGTGTAAGTTTGAGCGGCGGACAGCCCCAGCATTTT.

This sequence joins TRBV6-5 and TRBJ1-1; the match to TRBD1 covers 10 bases. The V and J ends lost 6 bases and 4 bases, in that order; junction bases with no gene match: 8. The CDR3 covers 15 residues. Germline CDR1 MNHEY, CDR2 SVGAGI. The CDR3 protein is CASRRQGAWGTEAFF. CDR3 in DNA: TGTGCCAGCAGGAGACAGGGGGCGTGGGGCACTGAAGCTTTCTTT.

J is TRBJ2-3 and V is TRBV5-1; 7 bases fit TRBD2. This CDR3 has 16 residues. Germline lookup yields CDR1 SGHRS and CDR2 YFSETQ. V dropped 4 bases and J dropped 2; count of bases not matched to a gene: 10. The chain's CDR3 is CASSGGGRAYTDTQYF. The DNA for the CDR3 is TGCGCCAGCAGCGGTGGAGGGAGGGCCTACACAGATACGCAGTATTTT.

In this sample, this clone turned up a few times. The rearrangement links TRBV10-3 to TRBJ2-1; 8 bases line up with TRBD1. The trim removed 3 bases at V and 2 bases at J, leaving 6 bases unmatched. Germline V gives CDR1 ENHRY, CDR2 SYGVKD. This CDR3 spans 16 amino acids. The CDR3 DNA follows: TGTGCCATCAGTGACTGGACAGGGCGGGCCTACAATGAGCAGTTCTTC. Translating it yields CAISDWTGRAYNEQFF.

The chain links TRBV5-1 to TRBJ2-4; 11 nucleotides line up with TRBD2. The CDR3 is made up of 14 amino acids. J gave up 9 bases and V 4 bases, and 6 bases lay outside the gene matches. Germline CDR1 is SGHRS and CDR2 is YFSETQ. The CDR3 DNA is TGCGCCAGCAGCCCCGGGACTAGCGGTGGCATTCAGTACTTC. Translation gives CASSPGTSGGIQYF.

The chain links TRBV2 to TRBJ2-1, with a possible D match to TRBD2 (6 bases). This CDR3 has 14 amino acids. Germline-derived CDR1 and CDR2 are SNHLY and FYNNEI. The V and J ends lost 8 bases and 7 bases respectively, with 18 bases between them. CDR3 nucleotide sequence: TGTGCCAGCGGGGGGAATAGTCGGCGGAATGAGCAGTTCTTC. As protein: CASGGNSRRNEQFF.

The chain joins TRBV7-2 to TRBJ2-3; 9 bases are shared with TRBD2. V shed 5 bases and J 3 bases; nucleotides not matched to a gene: 9. The CDR3 is made up of 16 amino acids. The V gene's germline CDR1 is SGHTA and CDR2 FQGNSA. CDR3: CASSLLAGHITDTQYF. The CDR3 DNA reads TGTGCCAGCAGCCTCCTAGCGGGACATATAACAGATACGCAGTATTTT. The whole variable domain, remainder taken from reference TRBV7-2 and TRBJ2-3, is GAGVSQSPSNKVTEKGKDVELRCDPISGHTALYWYRQSLGQGLEFLIYFQGNSAPDKSGLPSDRFSAERTGGSVSTLTIQRTQQEDSAVYLCASSLLAGHITDTQYFGPGTRLTVL.

The chain uses TRBV5-6 and TRBJ1-2; a possible D gene is TRBD1 (6 bases). Germline CDR1 SGHDT, CDR2 YYEEEE. The CDR3 runs 16 residues. V dropped 2 bases and J dropped 0 bases, with 14 bases sitting between them. CDR3 bases: TGTGCCAGCAGCTTAGCACAGGGCGTAGCTAACTATGGCTACACCTTC. Protein: CASSLAQGVANYGYTF.